A selection of T cell receptor beta chains follows, all from one sample in a study of blood T cell repertoires in COVID-19. The table came from immunoSEQ multiplex PCR; TCRdb's copy has only in-frame clones and leaves some out. The sample lists approximately 260,000 clones; about nine tenths were seen once. Sequences were obtained from PBMCs or T cells enriched from blood (not recorded which). These receptors all stem from a woman aged 30 to 39 with acute COVID-19. CDR3s leave out the opening cysteine and the closing phenylalanine or tryptophan.

>TRBJ1-2|TRBV25-1
ASSGQGNKGSGYT
>TRBJ2-1|TRBV5-1
ASSPGGSGGQEF
>TRBJ1-2|TRBV5-8
ASSLDGTENYGYT
>TRBJ1-4|TRBV2
ASRTAVYEKLF
>TRBJ2-7|TRBV4-2
ASSQEGTGQGFYEQY
>TRBJ2-3|TRBV20-1
SASQTPGGDTQY
>TRBJ2-5|TRBV10-3
AISQGASETQY
>TRBJ2-1|TRBV19
ASSGTGGAGSYNEQF
>TRBJ1-1|TRBV9
ASSPPGQGAEAF
>TRBJ1-5|TRBV29-1
SVQEGQGVNQPQH
>TRBJ1-1|TRBV6-2/TRBV6-3
ASSTGVIMSAF
>TRBJ1-2|TRBV10-1
ASEQPNYGYT
>TRBJ2-7|TRBV5-1
ASSFDQGNEQY
>TRBJ1-2|TRBV19
ASRAEDRETGFYGYT
>TRBJ1-5|TRBV4-1
ASSTRRDQPQH
>TRBJ2-7|TRBV19
ASSSQTSGAYEQY
>TRBJ2-1|TRBV11-2
ASSLELAGWMNEQF
>TRBJ1-1|TRBV30
AWGTGMNTEAF
>TRBJ2-4|TRBV10-1
ASSASQGGIQY
>TRBJ2-7|TRBV5-1
ASSLGSGPIYEQY
>TRBJ1-5|TRBV19
ASSIQGFDQPQH
>TRBJ2-7|TRBV14
ASSLGTGDPYEQY
>TRBJ2-7|TRBV4-3
ASSLMTSGVDEQY
>TRBJ2-1|TRBV29-1
SVEALLVADDNEQF
>TRBJ1-1|TRBV5-1
ASSLHRGYTEAF
>TRBJ2-3|TRBV6-5
ASREGPGQGDTQY